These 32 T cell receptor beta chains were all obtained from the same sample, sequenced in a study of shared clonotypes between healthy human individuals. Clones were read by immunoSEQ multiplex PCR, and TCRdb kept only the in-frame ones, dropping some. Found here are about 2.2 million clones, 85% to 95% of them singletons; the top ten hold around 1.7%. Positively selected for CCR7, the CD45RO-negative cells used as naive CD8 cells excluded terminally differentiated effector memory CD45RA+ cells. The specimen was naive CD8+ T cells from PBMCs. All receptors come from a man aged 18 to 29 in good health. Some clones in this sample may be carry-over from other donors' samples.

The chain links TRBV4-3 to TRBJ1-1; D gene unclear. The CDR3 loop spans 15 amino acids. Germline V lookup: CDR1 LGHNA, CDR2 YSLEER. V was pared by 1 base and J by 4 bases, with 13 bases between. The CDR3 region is CASSQGVAAGTEAFF. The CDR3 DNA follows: TGCGCCAGCAGCCAAGGGGTCGCCGCCGGCACTGAAGCTTTCTTT.

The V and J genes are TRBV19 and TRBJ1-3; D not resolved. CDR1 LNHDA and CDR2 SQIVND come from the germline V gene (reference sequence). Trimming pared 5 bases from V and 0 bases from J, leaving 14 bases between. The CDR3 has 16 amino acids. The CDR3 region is CASSLTRFSSGNTIYF. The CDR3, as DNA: TGTGCCAGTAGTCTCACGCGGTTCTCCTCTGGAAACACCATATATTTT.

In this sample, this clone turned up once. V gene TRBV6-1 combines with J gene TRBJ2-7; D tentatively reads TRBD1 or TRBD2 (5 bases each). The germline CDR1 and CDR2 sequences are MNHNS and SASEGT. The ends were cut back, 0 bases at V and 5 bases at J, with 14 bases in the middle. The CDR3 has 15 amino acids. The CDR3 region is CASSEARTRGNEQYF. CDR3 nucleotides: TGTGCCAGCAGTGAAGCGCGAACTAGGGGCAACGAGCAGTACTTC.

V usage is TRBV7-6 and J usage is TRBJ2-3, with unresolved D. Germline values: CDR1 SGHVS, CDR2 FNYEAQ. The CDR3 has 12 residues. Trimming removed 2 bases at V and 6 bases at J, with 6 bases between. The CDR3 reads CASSLKADTQYF. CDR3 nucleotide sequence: TGTGCCAGCAGCTTAAAGGCCGATACGCAGTATTTT.

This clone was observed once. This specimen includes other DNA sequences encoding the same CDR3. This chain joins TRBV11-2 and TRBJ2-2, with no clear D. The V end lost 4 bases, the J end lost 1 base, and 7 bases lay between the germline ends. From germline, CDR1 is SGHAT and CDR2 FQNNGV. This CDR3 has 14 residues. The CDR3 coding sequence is TGTGCCAGCAGCTCCAGACAGAACACCGGGGAGCTGTTTTTT. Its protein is CASSSRQNTGELFF.

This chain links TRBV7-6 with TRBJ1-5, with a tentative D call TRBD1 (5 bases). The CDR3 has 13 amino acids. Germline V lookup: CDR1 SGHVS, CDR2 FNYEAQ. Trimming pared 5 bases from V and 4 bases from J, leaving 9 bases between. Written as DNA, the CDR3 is TGTGCCAGCAGCCCGACAGAAAATCAGCCCCAGCATTTT. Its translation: CASSPTENQPQHF.

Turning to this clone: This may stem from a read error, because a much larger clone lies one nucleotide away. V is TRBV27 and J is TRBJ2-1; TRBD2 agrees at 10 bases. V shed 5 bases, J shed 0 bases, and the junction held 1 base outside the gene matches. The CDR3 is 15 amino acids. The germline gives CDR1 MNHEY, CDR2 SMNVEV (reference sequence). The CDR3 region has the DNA TGTGCCAGCAGTGGACTAGCGGACTCCTACAATGAGCAGTTCTTC. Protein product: CASSGLADSYNEQFF.

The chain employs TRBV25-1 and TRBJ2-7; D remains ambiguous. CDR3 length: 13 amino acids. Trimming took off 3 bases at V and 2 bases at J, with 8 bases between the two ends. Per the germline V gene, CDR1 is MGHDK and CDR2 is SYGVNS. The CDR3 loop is CASSDTITYEQYF. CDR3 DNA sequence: TGTGCCAGCAGTGATACAATTACCTACGAGCAGTACTTC.

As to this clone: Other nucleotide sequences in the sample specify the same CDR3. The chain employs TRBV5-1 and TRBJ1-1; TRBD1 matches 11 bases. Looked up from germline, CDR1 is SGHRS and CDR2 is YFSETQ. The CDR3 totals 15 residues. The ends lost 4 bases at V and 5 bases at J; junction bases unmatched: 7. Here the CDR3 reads CASSTGQGARTEAFF. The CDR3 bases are TGCGCCAGCAGCACCGGACAGGGGGCGAGGACTGAAGCTTTCTTT.

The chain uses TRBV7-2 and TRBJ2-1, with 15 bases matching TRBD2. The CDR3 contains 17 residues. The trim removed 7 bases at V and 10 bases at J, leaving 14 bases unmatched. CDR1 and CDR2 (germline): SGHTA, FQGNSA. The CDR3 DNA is TGTGCCAGCACCACACTCGGGACTAGCGGGAGGTTCGGCGAGCAGTTCTTC. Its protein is CASTTLGTSGRFGEQFF. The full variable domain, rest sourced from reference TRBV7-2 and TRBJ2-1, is GAGVSQSPSNKVTEKGKDVELRCDPISGHTALYWYRQSLGQGLEFLIYFQGNSAPDKSGLPSDRFSAERTGGSVSTLTIQRTQQEDSAVYLCASTTLGTSGRFGEQFFGPGTRLTVL.

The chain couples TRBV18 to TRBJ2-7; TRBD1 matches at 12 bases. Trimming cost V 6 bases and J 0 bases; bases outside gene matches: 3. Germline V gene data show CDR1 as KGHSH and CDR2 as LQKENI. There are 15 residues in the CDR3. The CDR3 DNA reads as TGTGCCAGCTCGCTGGGACAGGGGGCCTCCTACGAGCAGTACTTC. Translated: CASSLGQGASYEQYF.

The CDR3 region is CASSLRLDNEQFF. CDR3 nucleotide sequence: TGCGCCAGCAGCTTGAGACTCGACAATGAGCAGTTCTTC. The chain joins TRBV4-1 to TRBJ2-1; D is uncertain. Germline lookup yields CDR1 MGHRA and CDR2 YSYEKL. This CDR3 is 13 amino acids long. V lost 5 bases and J lost 5, with 10 bases in between.

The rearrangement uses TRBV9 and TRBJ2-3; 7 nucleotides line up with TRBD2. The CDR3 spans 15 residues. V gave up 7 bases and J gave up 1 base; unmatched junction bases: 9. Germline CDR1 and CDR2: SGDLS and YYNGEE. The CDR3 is CASGGDGARTDTQYF. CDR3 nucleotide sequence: TGTGCCAGCGGGGGGGACGGAGCACGCACAGATACGCAGTATTTT.

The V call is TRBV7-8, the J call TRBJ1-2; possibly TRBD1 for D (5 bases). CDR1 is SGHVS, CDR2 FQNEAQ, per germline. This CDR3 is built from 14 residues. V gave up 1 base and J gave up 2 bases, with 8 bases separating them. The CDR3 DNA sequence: TGTGCCAGCAGCTTAGGGGGGTTAAACTATGGCTACACCTTC. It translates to CASSLGGLNYGYTF. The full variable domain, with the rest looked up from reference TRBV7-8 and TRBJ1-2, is GAGVSQSPRYKVAKRGQDVALRCDPISGHVSLFWYQQALGQGPEFLTYFQNEAQLDKSGLPSDRFFAERPEGSVSTLKIQRTQQEDSAVYLCASSLGGLNYGYTFGSGTRLTVV.

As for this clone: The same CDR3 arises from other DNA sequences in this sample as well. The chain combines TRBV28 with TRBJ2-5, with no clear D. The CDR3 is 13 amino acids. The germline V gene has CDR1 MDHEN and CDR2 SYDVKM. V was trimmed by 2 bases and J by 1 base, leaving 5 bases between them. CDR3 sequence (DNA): TGTGCCAGCAGTTTAGTGCTCCAAGAGACCCAGTACTTC. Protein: CASSLVLQETQYF.

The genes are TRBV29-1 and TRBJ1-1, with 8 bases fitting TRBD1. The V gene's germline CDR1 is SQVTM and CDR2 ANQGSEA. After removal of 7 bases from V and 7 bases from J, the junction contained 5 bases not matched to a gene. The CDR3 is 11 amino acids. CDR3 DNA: TGCAGCGCGACAGGGGTCCTTGAAGCTTTCTTT. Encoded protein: CSATGVLEAFF.

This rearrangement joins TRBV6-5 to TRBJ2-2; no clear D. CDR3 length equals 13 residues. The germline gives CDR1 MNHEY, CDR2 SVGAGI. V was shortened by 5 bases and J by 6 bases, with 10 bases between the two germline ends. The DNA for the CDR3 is TGTGCCAGCAGTGGTCCGGGCGCCGGGGAGCTGTTTTTT. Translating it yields CASSGPGAGELFF.

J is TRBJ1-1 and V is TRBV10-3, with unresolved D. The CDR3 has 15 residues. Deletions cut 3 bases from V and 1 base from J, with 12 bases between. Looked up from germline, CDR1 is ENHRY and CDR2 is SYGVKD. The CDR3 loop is CAISDEGTPNTEAFF. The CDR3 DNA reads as TGTGCCATCAGTGATGAGGGAACGCCGAACACTGAAGCTTTCTTT.

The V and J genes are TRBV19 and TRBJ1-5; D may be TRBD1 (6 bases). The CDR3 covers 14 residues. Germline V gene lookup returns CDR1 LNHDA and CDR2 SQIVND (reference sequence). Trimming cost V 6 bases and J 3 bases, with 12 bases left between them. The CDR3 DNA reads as TGTGCCAGTAGGATGGGGGCCAACAATCAGCCCCAGCATTTT. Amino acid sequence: CASRMGANNQPQHF.

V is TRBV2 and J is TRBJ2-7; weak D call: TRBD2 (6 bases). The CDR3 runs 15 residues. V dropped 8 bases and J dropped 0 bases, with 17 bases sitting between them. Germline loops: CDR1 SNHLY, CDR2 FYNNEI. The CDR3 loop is CASRGRGGSSYEQYF. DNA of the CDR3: TGTGCCAGCCGAGGGCGGGGAGGAAGCTCCTACGAGCAGTACTTC. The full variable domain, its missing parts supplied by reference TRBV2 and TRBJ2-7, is EPEVTQTPSHQVTQMGQEVILRCVPISNHLYFYWYRQILGQKVEFLVSFYNNEISEKSEIFDDQFSVERPDGSNFTLKIRSTKLEDSAMYFCASRGRGGSSYEQYFGPGTRLTVT.

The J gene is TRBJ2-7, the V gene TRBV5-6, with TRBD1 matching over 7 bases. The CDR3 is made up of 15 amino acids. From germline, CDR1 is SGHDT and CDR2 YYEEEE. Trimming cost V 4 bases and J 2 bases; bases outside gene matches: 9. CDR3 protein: CASSTDRVHPYEQYF. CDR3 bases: TGTGCCAGCAGCACCGACAGGGTTCACCCCTACGAGCAGTACTTC.

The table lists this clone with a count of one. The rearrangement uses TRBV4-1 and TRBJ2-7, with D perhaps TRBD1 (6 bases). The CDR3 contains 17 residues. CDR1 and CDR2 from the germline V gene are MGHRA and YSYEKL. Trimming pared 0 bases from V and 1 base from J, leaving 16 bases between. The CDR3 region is CASSQDLGQRTSYEQYF. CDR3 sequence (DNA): TGCGCCAGCAGCCAAGATCTCGGACAGCGCACATCCTACGAGCAGTACTTC.

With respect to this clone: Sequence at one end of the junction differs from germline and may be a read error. The CDR3 reads CASSPESGETPWGIF. Written as DNA, the CDR3 is TGTGCCAGCAGCCCCGAAAGTGGGGAGACGCCGTGGGGGATCTTC. The rearrangement uses TRBV11-2 and TRBJ2-1, with D perhaps being TRBD1 or TRBD2 (5 bases each). The CDR3 has 15 amino acids. Germline CDR1 SGHAT, CDR2 FQNNGV.

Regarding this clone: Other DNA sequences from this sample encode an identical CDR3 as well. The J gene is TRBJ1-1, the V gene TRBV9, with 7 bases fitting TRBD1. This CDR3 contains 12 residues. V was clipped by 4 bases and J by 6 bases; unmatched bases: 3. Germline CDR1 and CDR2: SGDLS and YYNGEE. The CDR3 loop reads CASSPGGPEAFF. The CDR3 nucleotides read TGTGCCAGCAGCCCAGGGGGACCTGAAGCTTTCTTT. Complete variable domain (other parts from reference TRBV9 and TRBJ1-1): DSGVTQTPKHLITATGQRVTLRCSPRSGDLSVYWYQQSLDQGLQFLIQYYNGEERAKGNILERFSAQQFPDLHSELNLSSLELGDSALYFCASSPGGPEAFFGQGTRLTVV.

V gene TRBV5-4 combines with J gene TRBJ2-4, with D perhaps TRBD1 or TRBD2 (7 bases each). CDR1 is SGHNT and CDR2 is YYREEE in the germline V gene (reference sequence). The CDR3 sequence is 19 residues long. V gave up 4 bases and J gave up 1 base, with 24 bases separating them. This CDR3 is CASSLVPGGGKGAKNIQYF. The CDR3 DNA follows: TGTGCCAGCAGCCTAGTACCAGGGGGGGGCAAAGGGGCCAAAAACATTCAGTACTTC.

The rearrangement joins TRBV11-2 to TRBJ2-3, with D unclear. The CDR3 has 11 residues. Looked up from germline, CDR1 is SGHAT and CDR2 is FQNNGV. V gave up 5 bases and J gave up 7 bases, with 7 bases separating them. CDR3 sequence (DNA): TGTGCCAGCAGCGTGCCTTATACGCAGTATTTT. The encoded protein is CASSVPYTQYF.

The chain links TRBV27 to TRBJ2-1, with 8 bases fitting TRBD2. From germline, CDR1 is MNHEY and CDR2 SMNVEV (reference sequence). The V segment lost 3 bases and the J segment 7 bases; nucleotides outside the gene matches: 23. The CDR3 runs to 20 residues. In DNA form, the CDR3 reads TGTGCCAGCAGTTTGAACCCTTTAAGAAGCGGGAGACTTAAGGGGAATGAGCAGTTCTTC. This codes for CASSLNPLRSGRLKGNEQFF.

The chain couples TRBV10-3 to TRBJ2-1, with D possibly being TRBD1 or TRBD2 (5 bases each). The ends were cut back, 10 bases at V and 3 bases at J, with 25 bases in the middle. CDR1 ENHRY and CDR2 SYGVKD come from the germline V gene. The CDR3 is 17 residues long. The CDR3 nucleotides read TGTGCCACCCGGGACCTGGGGGACCGGTCGGTCTACAATGAGCAGTTCTTC. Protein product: CATRDLGDRSVYNEQFF.

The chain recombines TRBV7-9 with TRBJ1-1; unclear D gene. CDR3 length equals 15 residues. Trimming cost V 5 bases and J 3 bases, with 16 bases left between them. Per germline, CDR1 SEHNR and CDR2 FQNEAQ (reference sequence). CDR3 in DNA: TGTGCCAGCAGCCGTCCTCGGGTTTCGCACACTGAAGCTTTCTTT. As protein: CASSRPRVSHTEAFF.

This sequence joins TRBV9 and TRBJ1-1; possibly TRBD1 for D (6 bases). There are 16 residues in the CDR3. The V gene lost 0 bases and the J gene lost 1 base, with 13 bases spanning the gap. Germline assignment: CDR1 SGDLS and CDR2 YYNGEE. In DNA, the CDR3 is TGTGCCAGCAGCGTAGGGGCAGGGGCGAAGAACACTGAAGCTTTCTTT. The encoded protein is CASSVGAGAKNTEAFF.

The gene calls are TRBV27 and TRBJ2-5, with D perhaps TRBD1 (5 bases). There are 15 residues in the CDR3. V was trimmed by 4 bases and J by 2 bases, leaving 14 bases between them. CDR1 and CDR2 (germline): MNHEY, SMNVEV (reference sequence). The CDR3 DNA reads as TGTGCCAGCAGTTCCACCCCAGGGCGACAAGAGACCCAGTACTTC. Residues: CASSSTPGRQETQYF.

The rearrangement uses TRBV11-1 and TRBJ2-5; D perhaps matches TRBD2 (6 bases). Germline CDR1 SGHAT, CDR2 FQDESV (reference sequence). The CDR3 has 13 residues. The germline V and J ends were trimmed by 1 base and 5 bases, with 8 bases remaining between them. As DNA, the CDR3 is TGTGCCAGCAGCTTAGGGAGGGGTGAGACCCAGTACTTC. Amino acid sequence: CASSLGRGETQYF.